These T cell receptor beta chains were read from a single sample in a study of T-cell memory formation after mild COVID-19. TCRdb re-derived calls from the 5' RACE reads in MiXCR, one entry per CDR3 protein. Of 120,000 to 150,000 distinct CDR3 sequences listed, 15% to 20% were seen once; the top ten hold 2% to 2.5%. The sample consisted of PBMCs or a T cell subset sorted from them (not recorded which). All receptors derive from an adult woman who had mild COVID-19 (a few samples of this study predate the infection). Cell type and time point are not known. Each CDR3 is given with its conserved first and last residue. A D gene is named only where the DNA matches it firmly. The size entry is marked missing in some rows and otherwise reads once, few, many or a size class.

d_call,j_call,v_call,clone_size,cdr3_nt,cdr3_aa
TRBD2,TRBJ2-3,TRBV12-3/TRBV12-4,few,TGTGCCAGCAGTTCGGGGTCCGGGACTAGCGGGAGGTTAGATACGCAGTATTTT,CASSSGSGTSGRLDTQYF
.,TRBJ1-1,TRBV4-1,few,TGCGCCAGCAGCCAAGAAATTGGTGAAGCTTTCTTT,CASSQEIGEAFF
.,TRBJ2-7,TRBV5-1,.,TGCGCCAGCAGCTTGGCGGGACACAACTACGAGCAGTACTTC,CASSLAGHNYEQYF
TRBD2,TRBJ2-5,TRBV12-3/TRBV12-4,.,TGTGCCAGCAGTTTCATCCCCAGCGGGGCCCAAGAGACCCAGTACTTC,CASSFIPSGAQETQYF
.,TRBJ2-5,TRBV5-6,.,TGTGCCAGCAGCTGGGGCCTCAGGGCCTCAAAAGGAGAGACCCAGTACTTC,CASSWGLRASKGETQYF
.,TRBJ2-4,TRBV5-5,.,TGTGCCAGCAGCTCCGGGGGTCAAAACATTCAGTACTTC,CASSSGGQNIQYF
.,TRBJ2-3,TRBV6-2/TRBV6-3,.,TGTGCCAGCAGTTACTTAGGAGATACGCAGTATTTT,CASSYLGDTQYF
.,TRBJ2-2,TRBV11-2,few,TGTGCCAGCAGCTCACGGGGGCGAACCGGGGAGCTGTTTTTT,CASSSRGRTGELFF
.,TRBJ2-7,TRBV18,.,TGTGCCAGCTCATTTCTGATGGACAGTACCTACGAGCAGTACTTC,CASSFLMDSTYEQYF
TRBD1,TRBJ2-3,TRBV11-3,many,TGTGCCAGCAGCTTAAGGACAGGGGAGGATACGCAGTATTTT,CASSLRTGEDTQYF
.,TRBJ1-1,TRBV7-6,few,TGTGCCAGCAGCTCACAGCCGATGAACACTGAAGCTTTCTTT,CASSSQPMNTEAFF
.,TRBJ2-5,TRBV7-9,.,TGTGCCAGCAGCTTAGATCCGGACAGAGAAGAGACCCAGTACTTC,CASSLDPDREETQYF
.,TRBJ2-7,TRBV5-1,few,TGCGCCAGCAGCCCGGGGGCGGGTGGCTACGAGCAGTACTTC,CASSPGAGGYEQYF
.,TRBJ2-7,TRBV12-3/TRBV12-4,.,TGTGCCAGCAGTTTCTCCTCGCTCGAGCAGTACTTC,CASSFSSLEQYF
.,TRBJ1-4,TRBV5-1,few,TGCGCCAGCAGTCTGGGACCGGCAGGTGAAAAACTGTTTTTT,CASSLGPAGEKLFF